A selection of T cell receptor beta chains follows, all from one sample in a study of identical twins. TCRdb reprocessed the 5' RACE reads with MiXCR, giving one entry per CDR3 protein. The data contain a few hundred thousand distinct CDR3 sequences, over 9.5% of them singletons. Sequenced sample: memory T cells sorted from blood. These receptors all come from a man in his fifties in good health. The CDR3 runs from the conserved cysteine through the conserved F or W. Each record gives: J gene, V gene, D gene, clone size, CDR3 DNA, CDR3 protein. D genes are given only for firm matches. Some rows have no size entry. The others give once, few or many, or a class for an expanded clone.

>TRBJ2-3|TRBV7-3|.|many
TGTGCCAGCAGCTTAAAACGGGGAGATACGCAGTATTTT
CASSLKRGDTQYF
>TRBJ2-2|TRBV5-5|TRBD1|few
TGTGCCAGCAGCTTCCGACAGGGTGGGAGTACCGGGGAGCTGTTTTTT
CASSFRQGGSTGELFF
>TRBJ2-1|TRBV10-3|TRBD1|few
TGTGCCATCACCGACCGGGACAGAAACAATGAGCAGTTCTTC
CAITDRDRNNEQFF
>TRBJ2-7|TRBV7-2|TRBD1|.
TGTGCCAGCAGCACCCGGACAGGGGCGGGGTACGAGCAGTACTTC
CASSTRTGAGYEQYF
>TRBJ1-3|TRBV9|.|many
TGTGCCAGCAGCGTAGATGGCACTAAGAGTGGAAACACCATATATTTT
CASSVDGTKSGNTIYF
>TRBJ2-3|TRBV5-5|.|.
TGTGCCAGCAGCTCCCGGACTGGTCCTCGGGCCACAGATACGCAGTATTTT
CASSSRTGPRATDTQYF
>TRBJ1-1|TRBV20-1|.|few
TGCAGTGCTATTCGAGGGGGGAACACTGAAGCTTTCTTT
CSAIRGGNTEAFF
>TRBJ2-3|TRBV28|TRBD1|few
TGTGCCAGCACCCTCTCGGGACAGGCTAGCACAGATACGCAGTATTTT
CASTLSGQASTDTQYF
>TRBJ1-4|TRBV28|.|few
TGTGCCAGCACCAAACAGGCCCGGAATGAAAAACTGTTTTTT
CASTKQARNEKLFF
>TRBJ2-7|TRBV25-1|.|many
TGTGCCAGCAGGGGGCAGACTACCGACGAGCAGTACTTC
CASRGQTTDEQYF
>TRBJ1-3|TRBV10-3|.|.
TGTGCCATCAGTGATCTAGGGGATGGAAACACCATATATTTT
CAISDLGDGNTIYF
>TRBJ2-1|TRBV14|TRBD2|few
TGTGCCAGCAGCTCCGGACTAGCGGAAAATGAGCAGTTCTTC
CASSSGLAENEQFF
>TRBJ2-1|TRBV7-2|.|many
TGTGCCAGCAGCCAGACAGCCGAGCAGTTCTTC
CASSQTAEQFF
>TRBJ1-3|TRBV5-1|.|many
TGCGCCAGCAGCTTGACTAGGGTGGGGCCTGGAAACACCATATATTTT
CASSLTRVGPGNTIYF
>TRBJ1-4|TRBV5-5|.|few
TGTGCCAGCAGCTTGGGGGTTCGGGAAAAACTGTTTTTT
CASSLGVREKLFF
>TRBJ1-5|TRBV28|.|.
TGTGCCAGCAGTTTGGGGAAACAGCCCCAGCATTTT
CASSLGKQPQHF
>TRBJ1-4|TRBV5-1|.|many
TGCGCCAGCAGCGCGGACAGTAATAATGAAAAACTGTTTTTT
CASSADSNNEKLFF
>TRBJ2-7|TRBV6-2/TRBV6-3|.|few
TGTGCCAGCAGTCAGAAGGGAGGTACCTACGAGCAGTACTTC
CASSQKGGTYEQYF
>TRBJ2-5|TRBV7-2|.|.
TGTGCCAGCAGCAACCGGCAATATGGGGGGCCGGAGACCCAGTACTTC
CASSNRQYGGPETQYF
>TRBJ2-1|TRBV7-9|.|many
TGTGCCAGCAGCTTATACGGCGGCGGGGACAATGAGCAGTTCTTC
CASSLYGGGDNEQFF
>TRBJ2-7|TRBV5-1|.|many
TGCGCCAGCAGCTTGGGCCACGGCGGAGGGGAGCAGTACTTC
CASSLGHGGGEQYF
>TRBJ1-2|TRBV7-9|.|few
TGTGCCAGCAGCGTACACCTGACACCCGGCTACACCTTC
CASSVHLTPGYTF